The 32 T cell receptor beta chains listed next were all sequenced from one sample in a study of cytomegalovirus exposure and HLA in healthy donors (dated by TCRdb to about 2017). The receptor library was made with the immunoSEQ multiplex PCR assay. For the multiplex PCR, a mixture combining 60 forward primers for TCR Vbeta segments and 13 reverse primers for TCR Jbeta segments was used. TCRdb retrieved this table from immuneACCESS and kept in-frame rearrangements only. Not all clones are present; in checked studies, unresolved V genes account for under half, and no reason is known for the remainder. Present in this sample are over 150,000 clones, about four fifths of which were seen just once. The ten largest clones take up 2.5% to 3.5% of the sample. Sequencing was performed on PBMCs. Every receptor here comes from a male donor in good health and CMV-seronegative.

This clone was detected only a few times. V gene TRBV11-2 combines with J gene TRBJ1-6; D unresolved. The CDR3 is 17 residues long. CDR1 is SGHAT and CDR2 is FQNNGV in the germline V gene. The ends were cut back, 3 bases at V and 14 bases at J, with 26 bases in the middle. The CDR3 DNA follows: TGTGCCAGCAGCTTGATACGAGGGCGGGCTTTAGTCGGGACCCTCCACTTT. Protein sequence: CASSLIRGRALVGTLHF.

Only one count was recorded for this clone. The chain has TRBV27 and TRBJ2-1, with TRBD2 identical over 9 bases. The CDR3 has 15 residues. V dropped 5 bases and J dropped 2; count of bases not matched to a gene: 4. Germline CDR1 and CDR2: MNHEY and SMNVEV (reference sequence). The CDR3 reads CASSIAGEPYNEQFF. The CDR3, as DNA: TGTGCCAGCAGTATAGCGGGAGAGCCCTACAATGAGCAGTTCTTC.

The chain uses TRBV13 and TRBJ1-5, with a possible D match to TRBD1 (6 bases). This CDR3 spans 14 amino acids. V was clipped by 5 bases and J by 0 bases, with 8 bases between them. Germline assignment: CDR1 PRHDT and CDR2 FYEKMQ (reference sequence). DNA of the CDR3: TGTGCCAGCAGCCAGGGGAATAGCAATCAGCCCCAGCATTTT. Translating gives CASSQGNSNQPQHF.

The V call is TRBV7-6, the J call TRBJ1-5; no definite D call. Trimming pared 2 bases from V and 6 bases from J, leaving 8 bases between. The germline CDR1 and CDR2 sequences are SGHVS and FNYEAQ. This CDR3 is built from 13 residues. This CDR3 is CASSLFTGQPQHF. CDR3 coding DNA: TGTGCCAGCAGCTTATTCACTGGTCAGCCCCAGCATTTT.

This clone showed up just a few times. The chain employs TRBV4-1 and TRBJ1-2; 8 bases are a match to TRBD1. With V trimmed by 1 base and J by 8 bases, 9 bases remained unmatched. CDR1 is MGHRA, CDR2 YSYEKL, per germline. CDR3 length: 15 residues. In nucleotides, the CDR3 is TGCGCCAGCAGCCAAGCCCCGGGACAGGAGACCGGCTACACCTTC. Its translation: CASSQAPGQETGYTF.

The chain has TRBV9 and TRBJ2-7; 12 nucleotides align to TRBD1. The trim removed 2 bases at V and 5 bases at J, leaving 5 bases unmatched. The CDR3 is 15 amino acids. The germline gives CDR1 SGDLS, CDR2 YYNGEE. In DNA, the CDR3 is TGTGCCAGCAGCGTCCGGGACAGGGGGCGGGACGAGCAGTACTTC. It specifies CASSVRDRGRDEQYF.

The rearrangement links TRBV19 to TRBJ1-5; 9 bases align to TRBD1. The V gene's germline CDR1 is LNHDA and CDR2 SQIVND (reference sequence). The CDR3 contains 15 residues. Unmatched junction bases numbered 5, after V lost 6 bases and J lost 2 bases. Written as DNA, the CDR3 is TGTGCCAGTAGACCTAGGACAGGGGGCAATCAGCCCCAGCATTTT. Encoded protein: CASRPRTGGNQPQHF.

In its sample, this clone was seen once. This chain joins TRBV4-1 and TRBJ2-1; 10 bases agree with TRBD2. CDR1 and CDR2 from the germline V gene are MGHRA and YSYEKL. The CDR3 length is 14 residues. After removal of 3 bases from V and 6 bases from J, the junction contained 2 bases not matched to a gene. CDR3 amino acids: CASSQLAGVNEQFF. CDR3 bases: TGCGCCAGCAGCCAGCTAGCGGGAGTCAATGAGCAGTTCTTC.

This clone was detected once. The chain joins TRBV6-1 to TRBJ1-3, with D maybe TRBD1 (5 bases). This CDR3 comprises 14 residues. Looked up from germline, CDR1 is MNHNS and CDR2 is SASEGT. Deletions cut 10 bases from V and 4 bases from J, with 17 bases between. CDR3 in amino acids: CATKADRYGNTIYF. DNA for the CDR3: TGTGCCACCAAAGCAGACAGATACGGAAACACCATATATTTT.

This clone has only one observation. CDR3 in amino acids: CASGLDLRQGKLFF. The CDR3 region has the DNA TGTGCTAGTGGTTTGGACCTTCGCCAGGGTAAACTGTTTTTT. This chain uses TRBV12-5 with TRBJ1-4; D perhaps matches TRBD1 (5 bases). The CDR3 has 14 amino acids. Trimming cost V 1 base and J 11 bases, with 14 bases left between them. Germline CDR1 and CDR2: LGHNT and FRNRAP.

The chain uses TRBV6-1 and TRBJ1-2, with D maybe TRBD1 (6 bases). CDR3 length: 15 residues. V was clipped by 4 bases and J by 6 bases, with 18 bases between them. Germline V lookup: CDR1 MNHNS, CDR2 SASEGT. The CDR3 is CASSASRTAGNGYTF. In DNA, the CDR3 is TGTGCCAGCAGTGCATCTCGGACAGCTGGGAATGGCTACACCTTC.

The sample holds a few counts of this clone. The genes are TRBV19 and TRBJ1-6, with D uncertain. V was clipped by 3 bases and J by 5 bases, with 11 bases between them. This CDR3 is built from 15 residues. CDR1 and CDR2 (germline): LNHDA, SQIVND (reference sequence). The CDR3 sequence: CASSISQQNNSPLHF. CDR3 sequence (DNA): TGTGCCAGTAGTATTTCACAGCAGAATAATTCACCCCTCCACTTT.

The chain couples TRBV25-1 to TRBJ1-5, with TRBD1 matching 8 bases. This CDR3 comprises 14 residues. Trimming cost V 3 bases and J 5 bases; bases outside gene matches: 3. CDR1 MGHDK and CDR2 SYGVNS come from the germline V gene. CDR3 region: CASSDDRGDQPQHF. The CDR3 DNA is TGTGCCAGCAGTGATGACAGGGGTGATCAGCCCCAGCATTTT. The full variable domain, completed using reference TRBV25-1 and TRBJ1-5, is EADIYQTPRYLVIGTGKKITLECSQTMGHDKMYWYQQDPGMELHLIHYSYGVNSTEKGDLSSESTVSRIRTEHFPLTLESARPSHTSQYLCASSDDRGDQPQHFGDGTRLSIL.

The chain couples TRBV25-1 to TRBJ1-2; 8 bases map to TRBD1. CDR3 length equals 16 residues. The germline V gene has CDR1 MGHDK and CDR2 SYGVNS. The junction had 13 bases not matched to a gene; V was cut back by 2 bases and J by 8 bases. DNA of the CDR3: TGTGCCAGCAGTGAACAGGTTCAGGGGGCGCGGGCCGGCTACACCTTC. It yields the protein CASSEQVQGARAGYTF.

This sequence joins TRBV30 and TRBJ1-6; 7 nucleotides line up with TRBD1. From germline, CDR1 is GTSNPN and CDR2 SVGIG (reference sequence). The CDR3 loop spans 14 amino acids. J was trimmed by 9 bases and V by 3 bases; bases with no gene match: 8. As DNA, the CDR3 is TGTGCCTGGAGCAAAGGGGGCAGATCTTCACCCCTCCACTTT. Protein: CAWSKGGRSSPLHF.

This chain uses TRBV11-2 with TRBJ1-5; a possible D gene is TRBD1 (6 bases). From germline, CDR1 is SGHAT and CDR2 FQNNGV. Trimming took off 6 bases at V and 1 base at J, with 10 bases between the two ends. This CDR3 is 14 amino acids long. The CDR3 spells CASSPGHSNQPQHF. The CDR3 DNA sequence: TGTGCCAGCAGTCCGGGACACAGCAATCAGCCCCAGCATTTT.

The gene calls are TRBV6-6 and TRBJ1-1, with a tentative D call TRBD1 (6 bases). The germline gives CDR1 MNHNY, CDR2 SVGAGI (reference sequence). V lost 5 bases and J 4 bases, leaving 14 bases between the germline ends. The CDR3 runs 14 residues. The CDR3 loop is CASSTQGMSTEAFF. The CDR3 DNA follows: TGTGCCAGCAGTACTCAGGGGATGAGCACTGAAGCTTTCTTT.

The gene calls are TRBV7-9 and TRBJ1-5, with a tentative D call TRBD1 (5 bases). The CDR3 covers 16 residues. CDR1 and CDR2 from the germline V gene are SEHNR and FQNEAQ (reference sequence). The V end lost 3 bases, the J end lost 2 bases, and 14 bases lay between the germline ends. Here the CDR3 DNA reads TGTGCCAGCAGCTTTGGGGGGTATACTGGCAATCAGCCCCAGCATTTT. Encoded protein: CASSFGGYTGNQPQHF.

This sequence joins TRBV4-2 and TRBJ1-1; D remains unclear. CDR1 LGHNA and CDR2 YNFKEQ come from the germline V gene. This CDR3 has 14 amino acids. With 5 bases removed from V and 3 bases from J, the gap between germline ends came to 13 bases. DNA of the CDR3: TGTGCCAGCAGCTTGGCTAGAACGGACACTGAAGCTTTCTTT. Amino acid sequence: CASSLARTDTEAFF.

The chain combines TRBV27 with TRBJ2-1; D is uncertain. CDR3 length: 11 residues. The ends were cut back, 5 bases at V and 12 bases at J, with 11 bases in the middle. Per germline, CDR1 MNHEY and CDR2 SMNVEV (reference sequence). Here the CDR3 reads CASSPGHWQFF. DNA for the CDR3: TGTGCCAGCAGTCCGGGTCATTGGCAGTTCTTC.

The chain uses TRBV14 and TRBJ2-1; 13 bases match TRBD2. With 2 bases clipped from V and 5 bases from J, the junction kept 6 bases outside the gene matches. CDR3 length: 17 amino acids. The germline CDR1 and CDR2 sequences are SGHDN and FVKESK. CDR3 nucleotide sequence: TGTGCCAGCAGCCAAAACCAGGGGACTAGCGGGAACAATGAGCAGTTCTTC. Translating gives CASSQNQGTSGNNEQFF.

J is TRBJ1-5 and V is TRBV5-1; D gene uncertain. Germline-derived CDR1 and CDR2 are SGHRS and YFSETQ. Trimming cost V 4 bases and J 2 bases, with 7 bases left between them. This CDR3 region has 13 residues. The CDR3 protein is CASSQEGNQPQHF. CDR3 DNA sequence: TGCGCCAGCAGCCAGGAAGGCAATCAGCCCCAGCATTTT. The whole variable domain, remainder taken from reference TRBV5-1 and TRBJ1-5, is KAGVTQTPRYLIKTRGQQVTLSCSPISGHRSVSWYQQTPGQGLQFLFEYFSETQRNKGNFPGRFSGRQFSNSRSEMNVSTLELGDSALYLCASSQEGNQPQHFGDGTRLSIL.

CDR3 loop: CASSSLATGETQYF. The CDR3, as DNA: TGTGCCAGCAGCTCTTTGGCTACAGGCGAGACCCAGTACTTC. The gene calls are TRBV11-2 and TRBJ2-5; TRBD1 might be the D (5 bases). This CDR3 is 14 amino acids long. Germline CDR1 is SGHAT and CDR2 is FQNNGV. V was shortened by 4 bases and J by 5 bases, with 14 bases between the two germline ends.

The CDR3 sequence: CASSLVSSQSSGANVLTF. Here the CDR3 DNA reads TGCGCCAGCAGCTTGGTTTCTAGCCAGAGCTCTGGGGCCAACGTCCTGACTTTC. The chain is built from TRBV5-1 and TRBJ2-6; TRBD2 might be the D (5 bases). The CDR3 has 18 amino acids. Germline lookup yields CDR1 SGHRS and CDR2 YFSETQ. Trimming stripped 0 bases from V and 0 bases from J, with 13 bases between.

Notes on this clone: The same CDR3 is also encoded by other DNA sequences in this sample. This chain links TRBV28 with TRBJ2-7; D call uncertain. The germline V and J ends were trimmed by 5 bases and 0 bases, with 5 bases remaining between them. There are 12 residues in the CDR3. Germline lookup yields CDR1 MDHEN and CDR2 SYDVKM. CDR3 in amino acids: CASSLSSYEQYF. In DNA form, the CDR3 reads TGTGCCAGCAGTCTAAGCTCCTACGAGCAGTACTTC.

In this sample, this clone turned up a few times. The chain uses TRBV28 and TRBJ2-1, with 11 bases fitting TRBD2. The ends lost 4 bases at V and 3 bases at J; junction bases unmatched: 2. Germline loops: CDR1 MDHEN, CDR2 SYDVKM. This CDR3 is built from 15 residues. The CDR3 bases are TGTGCCAGCAGTTCCGGGACTAGCGGCTACAATGAGCAGTTCTTC. Translated: CASSSGTSGYNEQFF.

This clone has a handful of counts. The chain uses TRBV12-2 and TRBJ1-2; the table assigns TRBD1, which was not confirmed against the DNA. TRBV12-2 is shown as a pseudogene. This CDR3 comprises 15 residues. The DNA for the CDR3 is TGTGCAAGTCGCTCTCCAACAGGGGAAGACAATGGCTACACCTTC. Translating gives CASRSPTGEDNGYTF.

For this clone: At the DNA level, this CDR3 is encoded by other sequences in the same sample as well. CDR3 amino acids: CASSNQGLDYEQYF. In DNA form, the CDR3 reads TGTGCCAGCAGTAACCAGGGACTAGACTACGAGCAGTACTTC. The chain carries TRBV6-5 and TRBJ2-7; 8 bases map to TRBD2. The ends lost 5 bases at V and 3 bases at J; junction bases unmatched: 6. Germline CDR1 MNHEY, CDR2 SVGAGI. CDR3 length: 14 residues.

The rearrangement joins TRBV6-5 to TRBJ1-1; D is ambiguous. The germline V gene encodes CDR1 MNHEY and CDR2 SVGAGI. The CDR3 runs to 14 residues. Trimming took 4 bases from V and 8 from J, leaving 17 bases between them. DNA of the CDR3: TGTGCCAGCAGTTTCAACGGACGGAGGGAGGAAGCTTTCTTT. Protein product: CASSFNGRREEAFF.

V is TRBV6-5 and J is TRBJ2-7; D not certain. The germline V gene encodes CDR1 MNHEY and CDR2 SVGAGI. CDR3 length: 12 residues. V was shortened by 6 bases and J by 1 base, with 7 bases between the two germline ends. The CDR3 loop is CASSRISYEQYF. The CDR3 DNA reads as TGTGCCAGCAGCAGGATTTCCTACGAGCAGTACTTC.

This clone was picked up a small number of times. The chain uses TRBV11-3 and TRBJ2-3, with 11 positions matching TRBD2. CDR3 length: 15 amino acids. Germline CDR1 and CDR2: SGHNT and YENEEA. J lost 3 bases, V lost 3 bases, and 2 bases had no gene match. The CDR3 protein is CASSLIAGGTDTQYF. The DNA of the CDR3 is TGTGCCAGCAGCTTGATAGCGGGAGGGACAGATACGCAGTATTTT.

This clone was observed a few times. This chain connects TRBV27 to TRBJ1-6; D is undetermined. The V end was cut by 3 bases, the J end by 1 base, with 10 bases between. CDR3 length equals 16 residues. CDR1 MNHEY and CDR2 SMNVEV come from the germline V gene (reference sequence). The CDR3 DNA is TGTGCCAGCAGTTTGTCACGAGGGTCCTATAATTCACCCCTCCACTTT. Protein sequence: CASSLSRGSYNSPLHF.